One and the same sample provided the 28 T cell receptor beta chains below, sequenced in a study of neoadjuvant anti-PD-1 for oral cavity cancer. Assay: immunoSEQ multiplex PCR; the TCRdb copy retains only in-frame clones and omits some. Here the sample spans 13,000 to 15,000 clones, about 70% being singletons. The specimen was PBMCs, collected before nivolumab (anti-PD-1) treatment. These TCRs come from a person aged 35-79 years with oral cavity squamous cell carcinoma.

The chain joins TRBV7-9 to TRBJ1-1, with 7 positions matching TRBD1. This CDR3 is 16 amino acids long. CDR1 and CDR2 from the germline V gene are SEHNR and FQNEAQ (reference sequence). Unmatched junction bases numbered 13, after V lost 1 base and J lost 8 bases. The CDR3 reads CASSLVPRTGREEAFF. The CDR3 DNA sequence: TGTGCCAGCAGCTTAGTACCGAGGACAGGAAGGGAAGAAGCTTTCTTT.

The chain is built from TRBV6-4 and TRBJ2-1, with 9 bases lining up with TRBD2. The V and J ends lost 4 bases and 6 bases, in that order; junction bases with no gene match: 10. The CDR3 has 16 amino acids. Germline V lookup: CDR1 MRHNA, CDR2 SNTAGT. The CDR3 reads CASSAGEAGGPNEQFF. CDR3 nucleotide sequence: TGTGCCAGCAGTGCCGGAGAAGCGGGAGGACCCAATGAGCAGTTCTTC.

CDR3 sequence reads: CASSLDFRRGGYEQYF. Written as DNA, the CDR3 is TGTGCCAGCAGCTTAGATTTCAGGCGGGGGGGTTACGAGCAGTACTTC. The gene calls are TRBV11-2 and TRBJ2-7; 9 bases map to TRBD2. J was trimmed by 4 bases and V by 0 bases; bases with no gene match: 7. The germline V gene encodes CDR1 SGHAT and CDR2 FQNNGV. The CDR3 consists of 16 residues.

The rearrangement links TRBV29-1 to TRBJ2-1, with D tentatively TRBD2 (6 bases). The CDR3 covers 14 residues. Per the germline V gene, CDR1 is SQVTM and CDR2 is ANQGSEA. With 3 bases removed from V and 0 bases from J, the gap between germline ends came to 9 bases. The CDR3 loop is CSVDLASSYNEQFF. CDR3 coding DNA: TGCAGCGTTGATCTAGCGAGCTCCTACAATGAGCAGTTCTTC.

The chain employs TRBV9 and TRBJ1-4; 8 nucleotides line up with TRBD1. The V gene's germline CDR1 is SGDLS and CDR2 YYNGEE. CDR3 size: 15 residues. V trimming: 0 bases; J trimming: 6 bases; junction bases outside the gene matches: 4. CDR3 sequence (DNA): TGTGCCAGCAGCGTAGGGACAGGGCTAGATGAAAAACTGTTTTTT. This sequence encodes CASSVGTGLDEKLFF.

The V gene is TRBV27, the J gene TRBJ1-5, with D possibly being TRBD1 (6 bases). CDR1 and CDR2 from the germline V gene are MNHEY and SMNVEV (reference sequence). Trimming removed 5 bases at V and 6 bases at J, with 17 bases between. CDR3 length: 15 amino acids. CDR3 sequence reads: CASSPRTARSQPQHF. In DNA form, the CDR3 reads TGTGCCAGCAGTCCCCGGACAGCCCGGAGTCAGCCCCAGCATTTT.

This clone was detected only once. The chain employs TRBV5-4 and TRBJ2-5, with 9 nucleotides matching TRBD1. The CDR3 extends over 18 amino acids. Looked up from germline, CDR1 is SGHNT and CDR2 is YYREEE (reference sequence). The J segment lost 7 bases and the V segment lost 3 bases, leaving 19 bases of the junction unmatched. The CDR3 bases are TGTGCCAGCAGCTCTCCCACCCCTGGACAGGGGCAACGGGGGACCCAGTACTTC. This translates into CASSSPTPGQGQRGTQYF.

This clone has only a few counts. This sequence joins TRBV10-1 and TRBJ2-1; maybe TRBD1 (5 bases). The CDR3 is 15 residues long. In germline, CDR1 is WNHNN, CDR2 SYGVQD (reference sequence). Trimming removed 6 bases at V and 0 bases at J, with 12 bases between. CDR3: CASSPRTNSYNEQFF. CDR3 DNA: TGCGCCAGCAGCCCTCGGACAAACTCCTACAATGAGCAGTTCTTC.

This sequence joins TRBV4-1 and TRBJ2-1, with TRBD2 matching 11 bases. Germline V gene data show CDR1 as MGHRA and CDR2 as YSYEKL. The CDR3 extends over 15 amino acids. The V and J ends lost 6 bases and 3 bases, in that order; junction bases with no gene match: 4. The CDR3 nucleotides are TGCGCCAGCAGTTGGGGGACTAGCGGCTACAATGAGCAGTTCTTC. It encodes CASSWGTSGYNEQFF.

The rearrangement joins TRBV6-1 to TRBJ2-1; D is uncertain. This CDR3 has 13 amino acids. Per germline, CDR1 MNHNS and CDR2 SASEGT. Trimming shortened V by 7 bases and J by 4 bases, and 11 bases separated the two germline ends. The CDR3 protein is CASKVAEYNEQFF. The DNA for the CDR3 is TGTGCCAGCAAGGTGGCAGAATACAATGAGCAGTTCTTC.

V is TRBV19 and J is TRBJ1-1, with no clear D. The length of the CDR3 is 13 residues. Trimming took off 3 bases at V and 4 bases at J, with 9 bases between the two ends. The germline CDR1 and CDR2 sequences are LNHDA and SQIVND (reference sequence). CDR3 region: CASSITRSTEAFF. CDR3 DNA: TGTGCCAGTAGTATTACGAGGAGCACTGAAGCTTTCTTT.

In this sample, this clone turned up once. This sequence joins TRBV10-3 and TRBJ1-2; D gene unclear. Per the germline V gene, CDR1 is ENHRY and CDR2 is SYGVKD. CDR3 length: 14 residues. The V end was cut by 3 bases, the J end by 2 bases, with 10 bases between. The DNA of the CDR3 is TGTGCCATCAGTGAATGGAAGGGAAACTATGGCTACACCTTC. This translates into CAISEWKGNYGYTF.

The V gene is TRBV6-1, the J gene TRBJ2-3, with TRBD1 as a possible D gene (5 bases). Germline loops: CDR1 MNHNS, CDR2 SASEGT. CDR3 size: 15 residues. The V and J ends lost 7 bases and 2 bases respectively, with 16 bases between them. This CDR3 reads CASKAVRATTDTQYF. CDR3 nucleotides: TGTGCCAGCAAGGCCGTCAGGGCCACCACAGATACGCAGTATTTT.

The CDR3 reads CASRQGQGSENTEAFF. As DNA, the CDR3 is TGTGCCAGCAGACAGGGACAGGGTTCGGAGAACACTGAAGCTTTCTTT. The chain has TRBV7-6 and TRBJ1-1; 9 positions agree with TRBD1. From germline, CDR1 is SGHVS and CDR2 FNYEAQ. Trimming took 6 bases from V and 1 from J; bases not matched to a gene: 9. The CDR3 consists of 16 residues.

V and J are TRBV15 and TRBJ2-7, with 9 positions matching TRBD1. Per the germline V gene, CDR1 is LNHNV and CDR2 is YYDKDF (reference sequence). Trimming cost V 5 bases and J 4 bases; bases outside gene matches: 12. The CDR3 contains 16 residues. Here the CDR3 DNA reads TGTGCCACCAGCGAAGGGTGGGGACAGGGTAGTTACGAGCAGTACTTC. This codes for CATSEGWGQGSYEQYF.

V gene TRBV7-3 combines with J gene TRBJ2-5; TRBD2 aligns across 12 bases. Per germline, CDR1 SGHTA and CDR2 FQGTGA. This CDR3 is 16 amino acids long. J was trimmed by 3 bases and V by 2 bases; bases with no gene match: 4. CDR3 sequence (DNA): TGTGCCAGCAGCTTAGCTAGCGGGAGGGATAAAGAGACCCAGTACTTC. Its protein product is CASSLASGRDKETQYF.

The rearrangement links TRBV4-2 to TRBJ2-3, with 10 bases fitting TRBD2. CDR1 and CDR2 (germline): LGHNA, YNFKEQ. The CDR3 is 16 residues long. The trim removed 6 bases at V and 1 base at J, leaving 7 bases unmatched. The CDR3 loop reads CASSVGLAEGTDTQYF. As DNA, the CDR3 is TGTGCCAGCAGTGTTGGACTAGCGGAAGGCACAGATACGCAGTATTTT.

J is TRBJ1-2 and V is TRBV6-5; D not resolved. Germline CDR1 and CDR2: MNHEY and SVGAGI. This CDR3 is built from 12 residues. V was shortened by 6 bases and J by 7 bases, with 12 bases between the two germline ends. CDR3 bases: TGTGCCAGCAGCTTCAGGTGGGGTGGCTACACCTTC. This codes for CASSFRWGGYTF.

A few counts support this clone. The V call is TRBV5-1, the J call TRBJ1-3; TRBD1 might be the D (5 bases). V lost 0 bases, J lost 0 bases, and 7 bases lay in between. CDR1 and CDR2 (germline): SGHRS, YFSETQ. The CDR3 consists of 15 residues. The chain's CDR3 is CASSLGQPSGNTIYF. The CDR3 coding sequence is TGCGCCAGCAGCTTGGGACAGCCCTCTGGAAACACCATATATTTT.

The chain links TRBV10-2 to TRBJ1-1, with TRBD1 identical over 10 bases. The CDR3 spans 15 residues. Trimming removed 7 bases from V and 4 bases from J; junction bases left unmatched: 9. CDR1 is WSHSY and CDR2 is SAAADI in the germline V gene. The DNA of the CDR3 is TGCGCCAGCAAGAATGGTCGGACAGGGGGCACTGAAGCTTTCTTT. Protein sequence: CASKNGRTGGTEAFF.

J is TRBJ2-2 and V is TRBV11-3; D is undetermined. CDR3 length: 13 amino acids. V lost 2 bases, J lost 7 bases, and 8 bases lay in between. Looked up from germline, CDR1 is SGHNT and CDR2 is YENEEA. Written as DNA, the CDR3 is TGTGCCAGCAGCTTAAGGGAAAACGGGGAGCTGTTTTTT. Its protein is CASSLRENGELFF.

This chain links TRBV4-1 with TRBJ2-2, with TRBD1 as a possible D gene (6 bases). The V end lost 4 bases, the J end lost 0 bases, and 18 bases lay between the germline ends. Germline CDR1 MGHRA, CDR2 YSYEKL. The CDR3 length is 18 residues. The chain's CDR3 is CASSRYPGTLANTGELFF. CDR3 in DNA: TGCGCCAGCAGCCGCTACCCCGGGACACTAGCGAACACCGGGGAGCTGTTTTTT.

The V call is TRBV5-1, the J call TRBJ2-3, with TRBD2 identical over 8 bases. Trimming removed 6 bases from V and 4 bases from J; junction bases left unmatched: 7. Germline V gene lookup returns CDR1 SGHRS and CDR2 YFSETQ. This CDR3 has 14 residues. CDR3 in DNA: TGCGCCAGCAATGCGGGGGGTAGGGCAGATACGCAGTATTTT. Protein: CASNAGGRADTQYF.

V and J are TRBV19 and TRBJ2-6, with D tentatively TRBD2 (5 bases). Between the trimmed V and J ends, which lost 3 bases and 1 base, there was a span of 13 bases. This CDR3 has 17 amino acids. The germline V gene encodes CDR1 LNHDA and CDR2 SQIVND (reference sequence). The DNA for the CDR3 is TGTGCCAGTAGTATTCGGGGAAGGGAGTCTGGGGCCAACGTCCTGACTTTC. It is translated as CASSIRGRESGANVLTF.

The chain combines TRBV5-1 with TRBJ2-3; unclear D gene. This CDR3 contains 13 residues. Trimming took 7 bases from V and 0 from J, leaving 9 bases between them. The germline CDR1 and CDR2 sequences are SGHRS and YFSETQ. CDR3: CASGDTSTDTQYF. CDR3 in DNA: TGCGCCAGCGGAGACACCAGCACAGATACGCAGTATTTT. Using reference TRBV5-1 and TRBJ2-3 for the parts outside the CDR3, the full variable domain is KAGVTQTPRYLIKTRGQQVTLSCSPISGHRSVSWYQQTPGQGLQFLFEYFSETQRNKGNFPGRFSGRQFSNSRSEMNVSTLELGDSALYLCASGDTSTDTQYFGPGTRLTVL.

The chain joins TRBV5-1 to TRBJ1-1; TRBD1 aligns across 8 bases. CDR1 and CDR2 from the germline V gene are SGHRS and YFSETQ. This CDR3 has 13 amino acids. Losses at the gene ends were 4 bases for V and 7 bases for J; bases not matched to a gene: 6. The CDR3 region has the DNA TGCGCCAGCAGCCTTCAGGGGGCCAATGAAGCTTTCTTT. Protein product: CASSLQGANEAFF.

This rearrangement joins TRBV7-8 to TRBJ2-5, with TRBD2 matching 11 bases. V trimming: 1 base; J trimming: 6 bases; junction bases outside the gene matches: 10. Germline CDR1 is SGHVS and CDR2 is FQNEAQ. There are 17 residues in the CDR3. CDR3: CASSLETSGTGGQTQYF. The DNA of the CDR3 is TGTGCCAGCAGCTTAGAGACTAGCGGGACCGGGGGCCAGACCCAGTACTTC.

The chain employs TRBV5-5 and TRBJ2-5; D remains unclear. The CDR3 extends over 15 amino acids. Germline CDR1 SGHKS, CDR2 YYEKEE (reference sequence). V was trimmed by 3 bases and J by 4 bases, leaving 16 bases between them. This CDR3 is CASSSSPGVGETQYF. Written as DNA, the CDR3 is TGTGCCAGCAGCTCCTCACCGGGTGTCGGAGAGACCCAGTACTTC.